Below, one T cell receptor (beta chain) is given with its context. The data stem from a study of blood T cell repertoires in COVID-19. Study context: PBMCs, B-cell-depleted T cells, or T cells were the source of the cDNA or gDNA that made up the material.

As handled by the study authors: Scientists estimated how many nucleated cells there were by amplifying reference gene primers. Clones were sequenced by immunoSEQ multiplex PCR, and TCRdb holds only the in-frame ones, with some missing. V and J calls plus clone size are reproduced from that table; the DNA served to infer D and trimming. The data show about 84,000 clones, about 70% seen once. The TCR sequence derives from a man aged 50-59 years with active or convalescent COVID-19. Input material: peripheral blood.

CDR3 in amino acids: CASSLGAGWRDTQYF. The CDR3 DNA reads as TGTGCCAGCAGCTTAGGAGCGGGGTGGAGGGATACGCAGTATTTT. This sequence joins TRBV7-2 and TRBJ2-3; 7 bases are a match to TRBD2. CDR3 size: 15 residues. From germline, CDR1 is SGHTA and CDR2 FQGNSA. Trimming at V came to 1 base and at J to 6 bases, leaving 7 bases not matched to a gene.